These 9 T cell receptor beta chains were all obtained from the same sample, sequenced in a study of blood T cell repertoires in COVID-19. The assay was immunoSEQ multiplex PCR, and TCRdb's table has in-frame clones only and misses some. The sample has 340,000 or so clones; roughly 84% are singletons. Material: peripheral blood. The source is a man in his forties or fifties with active or convalescent COVID-19.

The CDR3 nucleotides read TGTGCCAGCAGTCTAACAGGGGGCGAGCAGTACTTC. As protein: CASSLTGGEQYF. The chain employs TRBV9 and TRBJ2-7; 8 bases are a match to TRBD1. The V and J ends lost 5 bases and 6 bases, in that order; junction bases with no gene match: 4. The germline gives CDR1 SGDLS, CDR2 YYNGEE. The CDR3 contains 12 residues.

The CDR3 nucleotides are TGTGCCACCAGCGAGAGGGACAGGGGGCGTCGGGATACGCAGTATTTT. Protein: CATSERDRGRRDTQYF. The chain combines TRBV15 with TRBJ2-3; 12 bases map to TRBD1. The germline V gene has CDR1 LNHNV and CDR2 YYDKDF (reference sequence). The CDR3 is 16 amino acids. J lost 6 bases, V lost 5 bases, and 9 bases had no gene match.

The chain carries TRBV28 and TRBJ2-1, with D perhaps TRBD1 (5 bases). This CDR3 spans 14 amino acids. Germline values: CDR1 MDHEN, CDR2 SYDVKM. The V end lost 6 bases, the J end lost 0 bases, and 9 bases lay between the germline ends. The CDR3 is CASRRQSSYNEQFF. CDR3 bases: TGTGCCAGCAGAAGACAGAGCTCCTACAATGAGCAGTTCTTC.

This clone has just a few counts. The chain has TRBV2 and TRBJ1-1; D remains unclear. The CDR3 extends over 12 amino acids. Germline values: CDR1 SNHLY, CDR2 FYNNEI. With 3 bases removed from V and 7 bases from J, the gap between germline ends came to 9 bases. CDR3 residues: CASSEISFEAFF. The CDR3 coding sequence is TGTGCCAGCAGTGAGATCAGTTTTGAAGCTTTCTTT.

The chain combines TRBV11-3 with TRBJ2-4; a possible D gene is TRBD1 (6 bases). Looked up from germline, CDR1 is SGHNT and CDR2 is YENEEA. The V end was cut by 3 bases, the J end by 3 bases, with 15 bases between. The CDR3 extends over 16 amino acids. DNA of the CDR3: TGTGCCAGCAGCTTCTTGGGGGCGAGGGACAAAAACATTCAGTACTTC. Protein: CASSFLGARDKNIQYF.

V gene TRBV20-1 combines with J gene TRBJ2-3; no reliable D call. Germline CDR1 and CDR2: DFQATT and SNEGSKA (reference sequence). V gave up 3 bases and J gave up 2 bases, with 12 bases separating them. This CDR3 has 14 residues. CDR3 residues: CSASQLLFTDTQYF. The DNA of the CDR3 is TGCAGTGCTAGTCAGTTACTATTCACAGATACGCAGTATTTT.

The CDR3 protein is CASTPIQRGGTEAFF. The CDR3 nucleotides are TGTGCCAGCACCCCGATCCAGAGAGGGGGTACTGAAGCTTTCTTT. The V and J genes are TRBV28 and TRBJ1-1, with D perhaps TRBD1 (6 bases). The CDR3 consists of 15 residues. Germline loops: CDR1 MDHEN, CDR2 SYDVKM. Trimming stripped 7 bases from V and 5 bases from J, with 20 bases between.

V gene TRBV28 combines with J gene TRBJ2-3, with TRBD2 identical over 8 bases. The germline CDR1 and CDR2 sequences are MDHEN and SYDVKM. The CDR3 extends over 17 amino acids. The J segment lost 2 bases and the V segment lost 3 bases, leaving 10 bases of the junction unmatched. In DNA, the CDR3 is TGTGCCAGCAGTTTGAACCGGGGAGCGGGAGTCACAGATACGCAGTATTTT. Translation: CASSLNRGAGVTDTQYF.

The chain recombines TRBV6-2 or TRBV6-3 with TRBJ1-5; tentatively, D is TRBD1 (5 bases). V lost 2 bases and J 11 bases, leaving 10 bases between the germline ends. Looked up from germline, CDR1 is MNHEY and CDR2 is SVGEGT. The CDR3 extends over 12 amino acids. CDR3 protein: CASSYETVTQHF. The CDR3 DNA is TGTGCCAGCAGTTACGAGACAGTCACCCAGCATTTT.